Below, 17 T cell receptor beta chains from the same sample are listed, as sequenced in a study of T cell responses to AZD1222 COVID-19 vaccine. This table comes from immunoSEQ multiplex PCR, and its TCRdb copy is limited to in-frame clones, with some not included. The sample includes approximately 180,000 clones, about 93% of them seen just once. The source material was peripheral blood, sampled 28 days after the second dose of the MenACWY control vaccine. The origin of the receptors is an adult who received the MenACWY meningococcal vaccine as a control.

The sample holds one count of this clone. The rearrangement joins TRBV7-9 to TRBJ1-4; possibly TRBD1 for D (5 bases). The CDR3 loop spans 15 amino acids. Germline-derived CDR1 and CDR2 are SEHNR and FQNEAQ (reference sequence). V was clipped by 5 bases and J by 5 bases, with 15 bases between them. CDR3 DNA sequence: TGTGCCAGCAGCCCCTTGGGGCAGACAAATGAAAAACTGTTTTTT. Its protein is CASSPLGQTNEKLFF.

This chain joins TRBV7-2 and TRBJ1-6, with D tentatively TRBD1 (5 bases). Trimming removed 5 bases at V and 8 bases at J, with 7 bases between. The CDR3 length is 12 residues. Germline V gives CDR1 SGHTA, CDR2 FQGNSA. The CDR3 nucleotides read TGTGCCAGCAGCGAGGGGCATTCACCCCTCCACTTT. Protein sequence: CASSEGHSPLHF.

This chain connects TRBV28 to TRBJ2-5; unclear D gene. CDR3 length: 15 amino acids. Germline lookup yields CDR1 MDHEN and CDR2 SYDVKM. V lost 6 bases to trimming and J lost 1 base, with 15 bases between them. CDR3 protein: CASSRRVTFQETQYF. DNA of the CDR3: TGTGCCAGCAGCCGACGGGTGACCTTCCAAGAGACCCAGTACTTC.

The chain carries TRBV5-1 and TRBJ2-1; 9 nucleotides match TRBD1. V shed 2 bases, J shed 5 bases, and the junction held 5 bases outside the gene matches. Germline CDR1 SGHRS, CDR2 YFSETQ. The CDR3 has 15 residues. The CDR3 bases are TGCGCCAGCAGCTTTAGGACAGGGGTTAACAATGAGCAGTTCTTC. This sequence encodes CASSFRTGVNNEQFF.

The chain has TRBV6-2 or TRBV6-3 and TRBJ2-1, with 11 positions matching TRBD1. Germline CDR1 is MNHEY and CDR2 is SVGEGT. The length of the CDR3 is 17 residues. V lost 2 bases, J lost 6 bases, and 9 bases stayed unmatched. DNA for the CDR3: TGTGCCAGCAGTTACAGACACCGGGACAGGGGGACCAATGAGCAGTTCTTC. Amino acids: CASSYRHRDRGTNEQFF.

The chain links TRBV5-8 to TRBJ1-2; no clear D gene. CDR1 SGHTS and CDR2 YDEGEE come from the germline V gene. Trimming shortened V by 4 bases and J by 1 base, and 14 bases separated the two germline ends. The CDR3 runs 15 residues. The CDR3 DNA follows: TGTGCCAGCAGCCCCAGGACGGGTTTTAACTATGGCTACACCTTC. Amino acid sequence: CASSPRTGFNYGYTF.

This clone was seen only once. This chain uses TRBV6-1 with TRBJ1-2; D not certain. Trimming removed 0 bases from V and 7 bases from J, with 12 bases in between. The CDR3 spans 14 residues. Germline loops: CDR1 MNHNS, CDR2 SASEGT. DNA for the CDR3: TGTGCCAGCAGTGAAGCGGCGCAGGTTCTTGGCTACACCTTC. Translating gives CASSEAAQVLGYTF.

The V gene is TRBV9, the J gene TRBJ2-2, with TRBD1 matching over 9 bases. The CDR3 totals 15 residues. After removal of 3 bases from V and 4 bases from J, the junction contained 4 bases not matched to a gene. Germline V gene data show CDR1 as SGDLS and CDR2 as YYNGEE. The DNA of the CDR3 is TGTGCCAGCAGCGACCGGGACAGGGCCACCGGGGAGCTGTTTTTT. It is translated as CASSDRDRATGELFF.

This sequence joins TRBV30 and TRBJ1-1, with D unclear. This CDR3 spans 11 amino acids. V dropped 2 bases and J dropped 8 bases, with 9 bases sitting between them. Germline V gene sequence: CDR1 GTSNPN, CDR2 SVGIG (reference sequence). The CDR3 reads CAWSREQEAFF. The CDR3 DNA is TGTGCCTGGAGTAGGGAGCAAGAAGCTTTCTTT.

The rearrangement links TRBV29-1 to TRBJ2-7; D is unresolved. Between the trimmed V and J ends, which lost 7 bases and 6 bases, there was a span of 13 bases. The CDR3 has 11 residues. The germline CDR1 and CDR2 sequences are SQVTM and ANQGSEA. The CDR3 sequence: CSADVKSEQYF. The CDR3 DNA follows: TGCAGCGCGGACGTTAAAAGCGAGCAGTACTTC.

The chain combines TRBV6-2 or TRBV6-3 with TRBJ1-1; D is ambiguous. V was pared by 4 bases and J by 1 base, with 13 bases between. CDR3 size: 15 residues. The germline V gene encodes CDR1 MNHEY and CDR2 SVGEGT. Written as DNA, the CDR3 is TGTGCCAGCAGTTCCAGATGGAAAGGGAACACTGAAGCTTTCTTT. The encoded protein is CASSSRWKGNTEAFF.

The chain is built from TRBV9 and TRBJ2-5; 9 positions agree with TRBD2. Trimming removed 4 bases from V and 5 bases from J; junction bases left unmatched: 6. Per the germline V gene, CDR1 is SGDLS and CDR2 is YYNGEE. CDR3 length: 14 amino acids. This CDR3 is CASSPLAGTETQYF. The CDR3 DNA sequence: TGTGCCAGCAGCCCCCTAGCGGGGACGGAGACCCAGTACTTC.

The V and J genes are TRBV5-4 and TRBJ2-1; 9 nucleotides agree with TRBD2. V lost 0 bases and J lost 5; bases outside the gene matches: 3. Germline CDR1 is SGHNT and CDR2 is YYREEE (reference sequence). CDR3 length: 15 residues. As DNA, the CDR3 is TGTGCCAGCAGCTTGGAGGTAGCGGGGGACAATGAGCAGTTCTTC. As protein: CASSLEVAGDNEQFF.

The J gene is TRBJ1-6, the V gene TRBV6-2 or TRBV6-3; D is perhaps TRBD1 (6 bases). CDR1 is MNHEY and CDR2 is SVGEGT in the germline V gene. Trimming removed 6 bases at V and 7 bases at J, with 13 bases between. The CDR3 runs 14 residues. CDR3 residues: CASSQQGYNSPLHF. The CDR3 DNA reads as TGTGCCAGCAGCCAACAGGGTTACAATTCACCCCTCCACTTT.

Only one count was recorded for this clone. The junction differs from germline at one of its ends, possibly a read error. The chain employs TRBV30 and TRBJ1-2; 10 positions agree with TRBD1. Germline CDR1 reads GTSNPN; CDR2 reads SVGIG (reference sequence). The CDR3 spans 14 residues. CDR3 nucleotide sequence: TGTGCCTGGAGTGGGGGACAGGGGTCCTATAGCTACACCTTC. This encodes CAWSGGQGSYSYTF.

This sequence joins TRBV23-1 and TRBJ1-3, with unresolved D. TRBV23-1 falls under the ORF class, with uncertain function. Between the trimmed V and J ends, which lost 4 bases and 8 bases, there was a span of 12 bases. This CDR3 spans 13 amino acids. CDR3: CASSPQFIYTIYF. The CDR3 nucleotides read TGCGCCAGCAGTCCGCAGTTCATATACACCATATATTTT.

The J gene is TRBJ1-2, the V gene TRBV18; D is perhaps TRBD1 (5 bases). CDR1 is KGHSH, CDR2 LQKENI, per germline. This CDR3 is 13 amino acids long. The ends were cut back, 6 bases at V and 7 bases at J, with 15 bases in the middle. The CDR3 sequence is CASSPTGASGYTF. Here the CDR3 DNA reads TGTGCCAGCTCCCCCACCGGGGCGTCTGGCTACACCTTC.